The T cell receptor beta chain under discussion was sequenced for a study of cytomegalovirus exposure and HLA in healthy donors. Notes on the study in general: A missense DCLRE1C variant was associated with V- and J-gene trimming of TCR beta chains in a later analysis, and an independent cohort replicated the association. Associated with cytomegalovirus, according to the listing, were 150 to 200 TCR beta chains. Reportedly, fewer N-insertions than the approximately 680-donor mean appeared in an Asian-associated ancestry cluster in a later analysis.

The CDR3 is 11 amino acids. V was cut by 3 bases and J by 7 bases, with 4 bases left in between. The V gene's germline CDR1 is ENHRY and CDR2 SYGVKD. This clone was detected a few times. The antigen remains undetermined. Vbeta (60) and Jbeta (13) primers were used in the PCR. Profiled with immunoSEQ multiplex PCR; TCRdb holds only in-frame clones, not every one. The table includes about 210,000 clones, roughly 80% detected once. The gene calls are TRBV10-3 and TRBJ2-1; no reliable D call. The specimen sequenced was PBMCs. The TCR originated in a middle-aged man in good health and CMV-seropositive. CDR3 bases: TGTGCCATCAGTGATCTGAATGAGCAGTTCTTC. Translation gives CAISDLNEQFF.